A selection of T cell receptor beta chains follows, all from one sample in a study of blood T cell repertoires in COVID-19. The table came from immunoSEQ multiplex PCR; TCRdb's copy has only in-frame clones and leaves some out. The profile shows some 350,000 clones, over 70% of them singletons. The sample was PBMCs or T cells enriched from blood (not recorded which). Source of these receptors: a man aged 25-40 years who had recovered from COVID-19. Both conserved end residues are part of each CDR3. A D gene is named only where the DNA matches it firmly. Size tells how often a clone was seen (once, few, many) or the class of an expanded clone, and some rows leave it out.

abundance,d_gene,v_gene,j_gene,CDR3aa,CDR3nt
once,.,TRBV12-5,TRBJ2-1,CASGLDGYNEQFF,TGTGCTAGTGGTTTGGACGGCTACAATGAGCAGTTCTTC
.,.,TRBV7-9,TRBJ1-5,CASSLAEEVVYQPQHF,TGTGCCAGCAGCTTAGCGGAAGAGGTTGTATATCAGCCCCAGCATTTT
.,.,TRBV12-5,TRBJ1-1,CASGAGGTEAFF,TGTGCTAGTGGCGCTGGGGGGACTGAAGCTTTCTTT
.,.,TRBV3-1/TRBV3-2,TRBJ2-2,CAIRGPGELFF,TGTGCGATTAGAGGCCCCGGGGAGCTGTTTTTT
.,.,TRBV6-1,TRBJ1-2,CASSEARVKNYGYTF,TGTGCCAGCAGTGAAGCGCGGGTGAAGAACTATGGCTACACCTTC
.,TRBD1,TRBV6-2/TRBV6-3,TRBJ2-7,CASSSGTGGYEQYF,TGTGCCAGCAGTTCCGGGACAGGGGGCTACGAGCAGTACTTC
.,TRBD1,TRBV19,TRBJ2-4,CASSIDPWDSLAKNIQYF,TGTGCCAGTAGTATAGATCCCTGGGACAGTCTAGCCAAAAACATTCAGTACTTC
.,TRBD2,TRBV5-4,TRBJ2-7,CASSLTSGGETYEQYF,TGTGCCAGCAGCTTAACTAGCGGGGGGGAAACCTACGAGCAGTACTTC
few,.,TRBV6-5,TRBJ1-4,CASSRVTNEKLFF,TGTGCCAGCAGTCGGGTAACTAATGAAAAACTGTTTTTT
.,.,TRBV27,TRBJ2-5,CATGNRNPAGQETQYF,TGTGCCACGGGAAACCGGAACCCCGCCGGACAAGAGACCCAGTACTTC
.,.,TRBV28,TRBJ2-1,CASSSGIGSSYNEQFF,TGTGCCAGCAGTTCAGGGATCGGGAGCTCCTACAATGAGCAGTTCTTC
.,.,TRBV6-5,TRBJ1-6,CASSSDGGNSPLHF,TGTGCCAGCAGTTCGGACGGAGGAAATTCACCCCTCCACTTT
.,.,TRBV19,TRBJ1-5,CASSIVGGRAGQPQHF,TGTGCCAGTAGTATAGTGGGCGGCAGGGCCGGACAGCCCCAGCATTTT
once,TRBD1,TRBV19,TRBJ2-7,CASSIGDREVYEQYF,TGTGCCAGTAGTATCGGGGACAGGGAGGTCTACGAGCAGTACTTC
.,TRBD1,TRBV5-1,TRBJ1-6,CASSLGGTVSINSPLHF,TGCGCCAGCAGCTTGGGGGGGACAGTCTCGATTAATTCACCCCTCCACTTT
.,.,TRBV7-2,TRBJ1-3,CASSLVRAGNSNSGNTIYF,TGTGCCAGCAGCTTAGTAAGGGCAGGGAATTCGAACTCTGGAAACACCATATATTTT
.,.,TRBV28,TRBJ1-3,CASSLRGAGNTIYF,TGTGCCAGCAGTTTGCGGGGGGCTGGAAACACCATATATTTT
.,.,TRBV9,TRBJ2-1,CASSVEEGRNEQFF,TGTGCCAGCAGCGTAGAGGAGGGAAGGAATGAGCAGTTCTTC
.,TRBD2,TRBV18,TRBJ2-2,CASSPPSGGAGELFF,TGTGCCAGCTCACCTCCTAGCGGGGGGGCCGGGGAGCTGTTTTTT
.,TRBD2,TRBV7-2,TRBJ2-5,CASSPDRPNSGGDQETQYF,TGTGCCAGCAGCCCTGACCGGCCAAATAGCGGGGGGGACCAAGAGACCCAGTACTTC
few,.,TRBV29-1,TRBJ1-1,CSVEVWTNEAFF,TGCAGCGTTGAAGTTTGGACAAACGAAGCTTTCTTT
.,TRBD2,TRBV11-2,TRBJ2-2,CASSLGTSGRGGELFF,TGTGCCAGCAGCTTAGGGACTAGCGGGCGAGGTGGGGAGCTGTTTTTT
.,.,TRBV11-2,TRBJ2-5,CASSPWTEETQYF,TGTGCCAGCAGCCCCTGGACTGAAGAGACCCAGTACTTC
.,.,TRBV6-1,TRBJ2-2,CASSDTGFGTGELFF,TGTGCCAGCAGTGATACAGGGTTTGGCACCGGGGAGCTGTTTTTT
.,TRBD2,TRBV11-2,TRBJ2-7,CASRPSGGPYEQYF,TGTGCCAGCAGGCCCAGCGGGGGACCCTACGAGCAGTACTTC
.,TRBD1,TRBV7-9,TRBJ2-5,CASNFATGQETQYF,TGTGCCAGCAACTTCGCGACAGGGCAAGAGACCCAGTACTTC
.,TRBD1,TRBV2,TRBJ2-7,CASSQDRVVYEQYF,TGTGCCAGCAGCCAGGACAGGGTGGTGTACGAGCAGTACTTC
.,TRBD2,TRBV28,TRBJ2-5,CASSSLLAGQETQYF,TGTGCCAGCAGCAGCCTCCTAGCGGGTCAAGAGACCCAGTACTTC
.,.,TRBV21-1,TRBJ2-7,CASSKGWEQGTYEQYF,TGTGCCAGCAGCAAAGGATGGGAACAGGGAACCTACGAGCAGTACTTC
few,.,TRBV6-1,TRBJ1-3,CASSEVGFGNTIYF,TGTGCCAGCAGTGAAGTCGGGTTTGGAAACACCATATATTTT
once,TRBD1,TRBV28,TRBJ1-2,CASRTDRANYGYTF,TGTGCCAGCAGAACCGACAGGGCTAACTATGGCTACACCTTC
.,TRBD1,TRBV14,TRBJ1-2,CASSQGRGQGYTF,TGTGCCAGCAGCCAAGGCAGGGGGCAGGGCTACACCTTC
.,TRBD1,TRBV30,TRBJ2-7,CAWSVPRGRTYEQYF,TGTGCCTGGAGTGTACCCAGGGGGCGTACGTACGAGCAGTACTTC
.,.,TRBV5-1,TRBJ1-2,CASSLGQNYGYTF,TGCGCCAGCAGCTTGGGACAGAACTATGGCTACACCTTC
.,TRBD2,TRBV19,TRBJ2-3,CASGAGGSTDTQYF,TGTGCCAGTGGGGCGGGGGGAAGCACAGATACGCAGTATTTT
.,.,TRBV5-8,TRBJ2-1,CASSLGGNEQFF,TGTGCCAGCAGCTTGGGAGGTAATGAGCAGTTCTTC
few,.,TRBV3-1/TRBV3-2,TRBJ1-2,CASSQGLGLDYGYTF,TGTGCCAGCAGCCAAGGACTGGGTCTGGACTATGGCTACACCTTC
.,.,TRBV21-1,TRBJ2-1,CASTLPGYNEQFF,TGTGCCAGCACCCTCCCCGGGTACAATGAGCAGTTCTTC
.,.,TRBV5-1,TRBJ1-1,CASSLGQINTEAFF,TGCGCCAGCAGCTTGGGACAAATTAACACTGAAGCTTTCTTT
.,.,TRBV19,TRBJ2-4,CASSPQGHIGPQYF,TGTGCCAGTAGTCCGCAAGGACATATTGGTCCTCAGTACTTC
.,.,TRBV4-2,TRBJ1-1,CASSQEWRGVNTEAFF,TGTGCCAGCAGCCAAGAGTGGCGGGGGGTGAACACTGAAGCTTTCTTT
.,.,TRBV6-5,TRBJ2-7,CASSRDTNYEQYF,TGTGCCAGCAGTCGCGACACGAACTACGAGCAGTACTTC
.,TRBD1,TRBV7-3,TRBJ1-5,CASSSTGAVQPQHF,TGTGCCAGCAGCTCAACAGGGGCGGTTCAGCCCCAGCATTTT
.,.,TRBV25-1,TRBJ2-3,CASSEYDAGTFADTQYF,TGTGCCAGCAGTGAATATGATGCGGGGACTTTCGCAGATACGCAGTATTTT
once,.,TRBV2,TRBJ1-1,CASSLQGEAFF,TGTGCCAGCAGCTTACAGGGCGAAGCTTTCTTT
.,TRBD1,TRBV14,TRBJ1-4,CASSQLRSGTGNEKLFF,TGTGCCAGCAGCCAACTCAGATCCGGGACAGGGAACGAAAAACTGTTTTTT
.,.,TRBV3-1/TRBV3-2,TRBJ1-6,CASSFRDTFNSPLHF,TGTGCCAGCAGCTTCCGGGACACCTTCAATTCACCCCTCCACTTT
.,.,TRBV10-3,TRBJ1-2,CAITPTAGYGYTF,TGTGCCATCACCCCGACCGCGGGATATGGCTACACCTTC
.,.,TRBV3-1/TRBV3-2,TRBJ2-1,CASSHGSTDEQFF,TGTGCCAGCAGCCACGGGTCAACGGATGAGCAGTTCTTC
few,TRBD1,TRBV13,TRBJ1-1,CASSQTGGTEAFF,TGTGCCAGCAGCCAAACAGGGGGGACTGAAGCTTTCTTT